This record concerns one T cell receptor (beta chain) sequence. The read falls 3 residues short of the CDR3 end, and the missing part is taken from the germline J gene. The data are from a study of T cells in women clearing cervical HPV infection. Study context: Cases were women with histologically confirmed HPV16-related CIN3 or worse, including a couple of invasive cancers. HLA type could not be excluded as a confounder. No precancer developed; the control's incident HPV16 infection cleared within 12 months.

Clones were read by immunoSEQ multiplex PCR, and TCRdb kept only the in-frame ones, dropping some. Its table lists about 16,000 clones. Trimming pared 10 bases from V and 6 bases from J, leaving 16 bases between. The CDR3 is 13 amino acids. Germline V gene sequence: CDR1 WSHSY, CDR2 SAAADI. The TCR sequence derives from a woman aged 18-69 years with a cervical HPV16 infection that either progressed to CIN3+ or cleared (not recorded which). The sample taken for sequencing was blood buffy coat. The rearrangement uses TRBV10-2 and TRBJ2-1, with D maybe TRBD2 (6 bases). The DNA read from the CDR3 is TGCGCCACCCTACCCGGGACTTCCAATGAG. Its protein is CATLPGTSNE. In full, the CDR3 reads CATLPGTSNEQFF.